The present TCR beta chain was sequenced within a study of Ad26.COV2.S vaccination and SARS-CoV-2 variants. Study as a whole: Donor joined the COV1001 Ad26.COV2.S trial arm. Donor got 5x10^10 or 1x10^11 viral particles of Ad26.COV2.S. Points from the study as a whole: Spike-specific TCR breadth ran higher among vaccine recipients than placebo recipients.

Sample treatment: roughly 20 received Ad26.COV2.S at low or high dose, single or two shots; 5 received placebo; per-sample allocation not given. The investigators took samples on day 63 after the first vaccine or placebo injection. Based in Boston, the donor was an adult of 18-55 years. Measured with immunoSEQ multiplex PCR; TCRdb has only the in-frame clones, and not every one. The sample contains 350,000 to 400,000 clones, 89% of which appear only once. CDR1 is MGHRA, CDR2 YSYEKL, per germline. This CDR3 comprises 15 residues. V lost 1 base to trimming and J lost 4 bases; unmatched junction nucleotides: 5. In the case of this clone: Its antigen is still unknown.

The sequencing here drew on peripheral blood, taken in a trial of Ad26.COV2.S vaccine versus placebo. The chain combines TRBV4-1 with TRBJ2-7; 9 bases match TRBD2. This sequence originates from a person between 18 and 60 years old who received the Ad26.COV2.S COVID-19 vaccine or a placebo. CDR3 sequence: CASSQGGLAGYEQYF. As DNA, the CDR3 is TGCGCCAGCAGCCAAGGCGGGCTAGCGGGATACGAGCAGTACTTC.